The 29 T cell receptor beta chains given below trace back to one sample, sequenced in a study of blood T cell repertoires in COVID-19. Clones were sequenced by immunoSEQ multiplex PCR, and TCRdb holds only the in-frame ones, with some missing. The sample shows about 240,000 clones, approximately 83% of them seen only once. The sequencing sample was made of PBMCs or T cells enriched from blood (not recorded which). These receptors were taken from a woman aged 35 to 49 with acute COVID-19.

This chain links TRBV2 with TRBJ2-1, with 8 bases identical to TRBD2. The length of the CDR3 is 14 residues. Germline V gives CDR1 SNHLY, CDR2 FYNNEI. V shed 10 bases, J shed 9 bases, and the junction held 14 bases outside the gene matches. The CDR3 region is CATRMAGGGGEQFF. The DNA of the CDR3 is TGTGCCACCCGAATGGCCGGGGGGGGTGGTGAGCAGTTCTTC. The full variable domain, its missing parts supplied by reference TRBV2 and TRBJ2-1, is EPEVTQTPSHQVTQMGQEVILRCVPISNHLYFYWYRQILGQKVEFLVSFYNNEISEKSEIFDDQFSVERPDGSNFTLKIRSTKLEDSAMYFCATRMAGGGGEQFFGPGTRLTVL.

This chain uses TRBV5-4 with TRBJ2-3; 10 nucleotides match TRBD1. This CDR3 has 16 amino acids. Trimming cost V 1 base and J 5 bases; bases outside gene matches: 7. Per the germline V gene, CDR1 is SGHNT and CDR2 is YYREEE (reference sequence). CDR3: CASSLYRQGAGDTQYF. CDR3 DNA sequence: TGTGCCAGCAGCTTGTACAGACAGGGGGCTGGAGATACGCAGTATTTT.

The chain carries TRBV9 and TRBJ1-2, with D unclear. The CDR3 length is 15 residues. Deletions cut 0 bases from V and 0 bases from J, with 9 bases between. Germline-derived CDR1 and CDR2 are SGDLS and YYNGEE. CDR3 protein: CASSVVAETNYGYTF. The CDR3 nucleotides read TGTGCCAGCAGCGTAGTTGCGGAGACTAACTATGGCTACACCTTC. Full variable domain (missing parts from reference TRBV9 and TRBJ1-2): DSGVTQTPKHLITATGQRVTLRCSPRSGDLSVYWYQQSLDQGLQFLIQYYNGEERAKGNILERFSAQQFPDLHSELNLSSLELGDSALYFCASSVVAETNYGYTFGSGTRLTVV.

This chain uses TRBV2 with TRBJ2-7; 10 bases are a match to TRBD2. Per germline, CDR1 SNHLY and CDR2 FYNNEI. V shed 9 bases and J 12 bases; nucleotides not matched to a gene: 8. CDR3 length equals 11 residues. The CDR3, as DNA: TGTGCCAGTGGTAAACTAGCGGGACGGTACTTC. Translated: CASGKLAGRYF.

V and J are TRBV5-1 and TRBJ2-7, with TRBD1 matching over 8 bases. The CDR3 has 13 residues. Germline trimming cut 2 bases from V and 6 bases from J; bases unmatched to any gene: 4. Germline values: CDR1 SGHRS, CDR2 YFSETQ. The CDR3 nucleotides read TGCGCCAGCAGCTTAGACAGGGGCAGCGAGCAGTACTTC. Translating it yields CASSLDRGSEQYF.

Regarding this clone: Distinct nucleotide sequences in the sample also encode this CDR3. The CDR3 sequence is CASSLGRGSTEAFF. In DNA form, the CDR3 reads TGTGCCAGCAGCTTAGGTAGAGGGAGCACTGAAGCTTTCTTT. The rearrangement uses TRBV11-3 and TRBJ1-1; D is unresolved. CDR1 and CDR2 from the germline V gene are SGHNT and YENEEA. This CDR3 comprises 14 residues. The germline V and J ends were trimmed by 1 base and 4 bases, with 10 bases remaining between them.

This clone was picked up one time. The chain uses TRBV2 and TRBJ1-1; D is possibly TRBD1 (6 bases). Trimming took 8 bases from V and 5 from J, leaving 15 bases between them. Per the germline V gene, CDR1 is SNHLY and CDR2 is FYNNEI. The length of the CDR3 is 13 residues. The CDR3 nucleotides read TGTGCCAGCTTTAGAGGGGGACGGACTGAAGCTTTCTTT. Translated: CASFRGGRTEAFF. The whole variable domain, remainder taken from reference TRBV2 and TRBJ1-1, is EPEVTQTPSHQVTQMGQEVILRCVPISNHLYFYWYRQILGQKVEFLVSFYNNEISEKSEIFDDQFSVERPDGSNFTLKIRSTKLEDSAMYFCASFRGGRTEAFFGQGTRLTVV.

CDR3 sequence (DNA): TGCGCCAGCAGCCCGGGACTAGCGGACTCCTACGAGCAGTACTTC. Its translation is CASSPGLADSYEQYF. The chain links TRBV5-1 to TRBJ2-7; 11 bases agree with TRBD2. V lost 4 bases and J lost 0; bases outside the gene matches: 3. Germline lookup yields CDR1 SGHRS and CDR2 YFSETQ. This CDR3 has 15 amino acids.

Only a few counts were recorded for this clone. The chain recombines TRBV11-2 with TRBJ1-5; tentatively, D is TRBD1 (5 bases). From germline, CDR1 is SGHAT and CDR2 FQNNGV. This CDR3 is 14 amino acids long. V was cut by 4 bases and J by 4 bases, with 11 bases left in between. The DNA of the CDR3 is TGTGCCAGCAGCTCGGGGGAGGGTAATCAGCCCCAGCATTTT. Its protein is CASSSGEGNQPQHF.

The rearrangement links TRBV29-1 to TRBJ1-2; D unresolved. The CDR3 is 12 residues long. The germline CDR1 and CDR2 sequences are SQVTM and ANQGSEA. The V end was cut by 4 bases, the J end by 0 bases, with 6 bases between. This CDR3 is CSVVLSNYGYTF. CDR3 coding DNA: TGCAGCGTTGTGTTATCTAACTATGGCTACACCTTC. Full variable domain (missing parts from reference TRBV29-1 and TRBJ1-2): SAVISQKPSRDICQRGTSLTIQCQVDSQVTMMFWYRQQPGQSLTLIATANQGSEATYESGFVIDKFPISRPNLTFSTLTVSNMSPEDSSIYLCSVVLSNYGYTFGSGTRLTVV.

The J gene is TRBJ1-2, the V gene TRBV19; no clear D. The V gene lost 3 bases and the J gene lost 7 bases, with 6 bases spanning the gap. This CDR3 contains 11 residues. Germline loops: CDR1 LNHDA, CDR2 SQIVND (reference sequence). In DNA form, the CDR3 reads TGTGCCAGTAGTATTGGAGTTGGCTACACCTTC. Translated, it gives CASSIGVGYTF.

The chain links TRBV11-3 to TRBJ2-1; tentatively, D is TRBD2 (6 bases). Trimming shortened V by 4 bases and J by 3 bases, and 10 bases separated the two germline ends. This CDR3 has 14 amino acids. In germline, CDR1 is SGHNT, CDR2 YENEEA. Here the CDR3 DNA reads TGTGCCAGCAGCTCTAGAGCGGGCTACAATGAGCAGTTCTTC. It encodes CASSSRAGYNEQFF.

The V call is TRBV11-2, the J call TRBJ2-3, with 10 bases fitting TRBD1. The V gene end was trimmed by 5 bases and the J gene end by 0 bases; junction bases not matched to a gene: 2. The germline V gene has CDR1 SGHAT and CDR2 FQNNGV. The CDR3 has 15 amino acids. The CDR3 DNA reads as TGTGCCAGCAGCCCGGGACAGGGGAGCACAGATACGCAGTATTTT. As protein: CASSPGQGSTDTQYF.

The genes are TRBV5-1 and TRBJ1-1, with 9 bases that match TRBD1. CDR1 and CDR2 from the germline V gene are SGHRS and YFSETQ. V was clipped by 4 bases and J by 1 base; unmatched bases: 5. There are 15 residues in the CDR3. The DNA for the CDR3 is TGCGCCAGCAGCCGGGACAGGGCGGCGAACACTGAAGCTTTCTTT. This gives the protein CASSRDRAANTEAFF.

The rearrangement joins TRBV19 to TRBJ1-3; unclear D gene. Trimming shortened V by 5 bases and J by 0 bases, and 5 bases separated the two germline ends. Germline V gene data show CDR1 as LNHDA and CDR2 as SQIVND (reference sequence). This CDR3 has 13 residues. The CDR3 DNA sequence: TGTGCCAGTAGTGAGTTCTCTGGAAACACCATATATTTT. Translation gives CASSEFSGNTIYF.

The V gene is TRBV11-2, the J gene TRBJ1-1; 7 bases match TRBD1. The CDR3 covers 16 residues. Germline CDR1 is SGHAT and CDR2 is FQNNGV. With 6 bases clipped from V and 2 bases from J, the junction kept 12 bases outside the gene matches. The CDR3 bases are TGTGCCAGCAGGCCCACCCGGGACAGCGCAAACACTGAAGCTTTCTTT. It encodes CASRPTRDSANTEAFF.

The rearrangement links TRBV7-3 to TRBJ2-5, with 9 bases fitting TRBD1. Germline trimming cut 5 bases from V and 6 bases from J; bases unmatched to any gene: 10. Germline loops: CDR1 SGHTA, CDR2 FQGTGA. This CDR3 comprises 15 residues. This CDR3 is CASSPTGGSVKTQYF. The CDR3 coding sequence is TGTGCCAGCAGCCCTACAGGGGGCTCAGTCAAGACCCAGTACTTC.

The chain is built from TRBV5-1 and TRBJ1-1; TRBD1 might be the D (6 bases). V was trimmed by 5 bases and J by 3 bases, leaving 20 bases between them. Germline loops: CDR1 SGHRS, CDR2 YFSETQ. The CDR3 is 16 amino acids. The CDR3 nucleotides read TGCGCCAGCAGTCCGAATGCACAGGGACAATACACTGAAGCTTTCTTT. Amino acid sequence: CASSPNAQGQYTEAFF.

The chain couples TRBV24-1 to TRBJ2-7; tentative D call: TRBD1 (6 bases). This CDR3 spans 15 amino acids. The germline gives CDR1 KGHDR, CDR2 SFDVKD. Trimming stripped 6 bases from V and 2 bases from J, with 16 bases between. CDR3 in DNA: TGTGCCACCAGTCCCTCTCCGGGACAAACCTACGAGCAGTACTTC. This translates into CATSPSPGQTYEQYF.

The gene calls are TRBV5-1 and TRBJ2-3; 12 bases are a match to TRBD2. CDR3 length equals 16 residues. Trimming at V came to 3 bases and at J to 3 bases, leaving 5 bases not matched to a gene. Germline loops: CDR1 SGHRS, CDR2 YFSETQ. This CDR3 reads CASSSLTSGSTDTQYF. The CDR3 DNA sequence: TGCGCCAGCAGCTCATTGACTAGCGGGAGTACAGATACGCAGTATTTT. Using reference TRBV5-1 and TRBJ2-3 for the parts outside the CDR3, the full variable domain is KAGVTQTPRYLIKTRGQQVTLSCSPISGHRSVSWYQQTPGQGLQFLFEYFSETQRNKGNFPGRFSGRQFSNSRSEMNVSTLELGDSALYLCASSSLTSGSTDTQYFGPGTRLTVL.

CDR3 region: CASSLARGRDRDYGYTF. The CDR3 nucleotides read TGTGCCAGCAGCTTAGCCAGGGGCCGGGACAGGGATTATGGCTACACCTTC. The J gene is TRBJ1-2, the V gene TRBV11-2; 9 nucleotides match TRBD1. V lost 1 base and J lost 5; bases outside the gene matches: 11. CDR1 SGHAT and CDR2 FQNNGV come from the germline V gene. This CDR3 region has 17 residues.

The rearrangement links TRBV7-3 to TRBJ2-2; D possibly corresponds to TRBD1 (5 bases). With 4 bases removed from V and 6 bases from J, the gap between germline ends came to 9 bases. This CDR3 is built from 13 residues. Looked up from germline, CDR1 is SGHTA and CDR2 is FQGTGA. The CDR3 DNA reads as TGTGCCAGCAGCTCCAGGGCTCCCGGGGAGCTGTTTTTT. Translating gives CASSSRAPGELFF.

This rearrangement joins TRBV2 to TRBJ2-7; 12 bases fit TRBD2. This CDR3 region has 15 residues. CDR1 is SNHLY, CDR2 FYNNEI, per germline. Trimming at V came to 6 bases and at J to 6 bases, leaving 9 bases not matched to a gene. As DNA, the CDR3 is TGTGCCAGCAGAAAGACTAGCGGGGGAGGGTTCGAGCAGTACTTC. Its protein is CASRKTSGGGFEQYF. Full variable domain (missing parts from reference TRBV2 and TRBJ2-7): EPEVTQTPSHQVTQMGQEVILRCVPISNHLYFYWYRQILGQKVEFLVSFYNNEISEKSEIFDDQFSVERPDGSNFTLKIRSTKLEDSAMYFCASRKTSGGGFEQYFGPGTRLTVT.

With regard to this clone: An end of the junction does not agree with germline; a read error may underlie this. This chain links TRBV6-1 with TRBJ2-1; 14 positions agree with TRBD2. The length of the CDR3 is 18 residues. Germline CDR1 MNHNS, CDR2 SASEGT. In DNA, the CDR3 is TGTGCCAGCAGTAAAGCCGGGACTAGCGGGAGCTCCTACAATGAGCAGTTCTTC. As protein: CASSKAGTSGSSYNEQFF.

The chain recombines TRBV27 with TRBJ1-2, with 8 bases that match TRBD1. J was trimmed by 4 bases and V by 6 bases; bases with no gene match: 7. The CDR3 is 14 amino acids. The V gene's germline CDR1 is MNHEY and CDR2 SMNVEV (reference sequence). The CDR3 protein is CASRRSGTGYGYTF. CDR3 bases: TGTGCCAGCAGGCGTTCCGGGACAGGCTATGGCTACACCTTC.

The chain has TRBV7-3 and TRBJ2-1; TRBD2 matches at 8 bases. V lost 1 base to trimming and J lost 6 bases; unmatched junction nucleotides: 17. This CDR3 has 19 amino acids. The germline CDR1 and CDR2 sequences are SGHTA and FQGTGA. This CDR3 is CASSLNMARGTRGANEQFF. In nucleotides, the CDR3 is TGTGCCAGCAGCTTAAATATGGCCCGCGGGACTAGGGGGGCCAATGAGCAGTTCTTC.

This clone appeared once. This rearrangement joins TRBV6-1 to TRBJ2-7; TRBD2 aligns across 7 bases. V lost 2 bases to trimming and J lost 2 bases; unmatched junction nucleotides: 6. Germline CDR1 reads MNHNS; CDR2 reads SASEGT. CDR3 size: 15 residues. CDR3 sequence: CASSEIRTSAYEQYF. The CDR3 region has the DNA TGTGCCAGCAGTGAAATTCGAACTAGCGCCTACGAGCAGTACTTC.

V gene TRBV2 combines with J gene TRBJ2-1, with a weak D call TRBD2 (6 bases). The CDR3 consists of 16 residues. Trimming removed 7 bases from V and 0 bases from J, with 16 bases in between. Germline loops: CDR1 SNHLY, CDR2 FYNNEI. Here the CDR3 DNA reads TGTGCCAGCAATACCATCGGGAGCAGCTCCTACAATGAGCAGTTCTTC. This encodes CASNTIGSSSYNEQFF. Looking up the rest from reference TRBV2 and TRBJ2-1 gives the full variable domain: EPEVTQTPSHQVTQMGQEVILRCVPISNHLYFYWYRQILGQKVEFLVSFYNNEISEKSEIFDDQFSVERPDGSNFTLKIRSTKLEDSAMYFCASNTIGSSSYNEQFFGPGTRLTVL.

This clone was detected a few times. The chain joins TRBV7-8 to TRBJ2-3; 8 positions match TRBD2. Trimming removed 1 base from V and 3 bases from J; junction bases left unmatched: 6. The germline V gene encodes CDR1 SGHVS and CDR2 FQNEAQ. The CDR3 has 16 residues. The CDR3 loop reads CASSLVAGRATDTQYF. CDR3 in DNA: TGTGCCAGCAGCTTAGTAGCCGGGAGGGCAACAGATACGCAGTATTTT.